These 3 T cell receptor beta chains came from one sample sequenced in a study of blood T cell repertoires in COVID-19. Here immunoSEQ multiplex PCR was the method, and the copy in TCRdb shows in-frame clones only, minus some. The sample lists approximately 80,000 clones, around nine tenths occurring once. Specimen: peripheral blood. The receptors stem from a man aged 40-49 years with acute or convalescent COVID-19.

This chain joins TRBV7-9 and TRBJ1-5; 7 bases map to TRBD1. The germline gives CDR1 SEHNR, CDR2 FQNEAQ (reference sequence). With V trimmed by 6 bases and J by 6 bases, 8 bases remained unmatched. CDR3 size: 14 residues. The CDR3 DNA reads TGTGCCAGCAGTTTTACAGGGGTAGGTCAGCCCCAGCATTTT. This gives the protein CASSFTGVGQPQHF.

The chain links TRBV7-2 to TRBJ1-6; maybe TRBD1 (5 bases). Per germline, CDR1 SGHTA and CDR2 FQGNSA. There are 15 residues in the CDR3. Trimming stripped 5 bases from V and 0 bases from J, with 8 bases between. The CDR3 is CASSPQGSYNSPLHF. The DNA for the CDR3 is TGTGCCAGCAGCCCCCAGGGCTCCTATAATTCACCCCTCCACTTT. The entire variable domain, with the rest obtained from reference TRBV7-2 and TRBJ1-6, is as follows: GAGVSQSPSNKVTEKGKDVELRCDPISGHTALYWYRQSLGQGLEFLIYFQGNSAPDKSGLPSDRFSAERTGGSVSTLTIQRTQQEDSAVYLCASSPQGSYNSPLHFGNGTRLTVT.

The J gene is TRBJ2-7, the V gene TRBV7-9, with a possible D match to TRBD2 (6 bases). The V and J ends lost 1 base and 3 bases respectively, with 13 bases between them. This CDR3 is 15 amino acids long. Germline CDR1 is SEHNR and CDR2 is FQNEAQ (reference sequence). The CDR3 loop reads CASSLEDGTLYEQYF. The CDR3 DNA reads TGTGCCAGCAGCTTAGAGGACGGGACTCTCTACGAGCAGTACTTC.